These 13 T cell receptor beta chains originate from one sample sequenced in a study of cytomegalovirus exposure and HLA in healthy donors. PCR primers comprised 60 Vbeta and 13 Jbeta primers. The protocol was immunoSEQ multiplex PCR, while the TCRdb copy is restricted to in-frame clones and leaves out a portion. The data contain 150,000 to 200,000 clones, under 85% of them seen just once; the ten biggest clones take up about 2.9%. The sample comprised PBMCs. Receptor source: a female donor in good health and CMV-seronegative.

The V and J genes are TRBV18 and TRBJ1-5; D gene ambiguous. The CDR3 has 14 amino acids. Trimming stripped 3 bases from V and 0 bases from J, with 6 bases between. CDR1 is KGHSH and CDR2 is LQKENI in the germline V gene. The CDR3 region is CASSPVDSNQPQHF. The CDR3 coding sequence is TGTGCCAGCTCACCTGTAGATAGCAATCAGCCCCAGCATTTT.

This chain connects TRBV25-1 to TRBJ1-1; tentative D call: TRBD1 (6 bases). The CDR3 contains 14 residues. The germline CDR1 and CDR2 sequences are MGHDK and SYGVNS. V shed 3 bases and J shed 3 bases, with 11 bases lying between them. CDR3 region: CASSERPGDTEAFF. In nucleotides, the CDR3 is TGTGCCAGCAGTGAGCGACCAGGGGACACTGAAGCTTTCTTT.

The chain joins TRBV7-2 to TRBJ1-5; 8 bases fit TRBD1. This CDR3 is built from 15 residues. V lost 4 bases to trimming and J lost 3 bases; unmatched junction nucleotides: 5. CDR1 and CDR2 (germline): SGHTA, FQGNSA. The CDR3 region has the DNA TGTGCCAGCAGCTCCCCGGGACAGGTCAATCAGCCCCAGCATTTT. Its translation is CASSSPGQVNQPQHF. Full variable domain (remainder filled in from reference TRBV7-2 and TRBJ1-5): GAGVSQSPSNKVTEKGKDVELRCDPISGHTALYWYRQSLGQGLEFLIYFQGNSAPDKSGLPSDRFSAERTGGSVSTLTIQRTQQEDSAVYLCASSSPGQVNQPQHFGDGTRLSIL.

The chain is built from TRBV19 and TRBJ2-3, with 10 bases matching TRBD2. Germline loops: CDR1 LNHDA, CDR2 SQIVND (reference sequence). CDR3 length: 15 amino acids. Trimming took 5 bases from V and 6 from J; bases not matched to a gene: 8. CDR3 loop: CASSSWTSGMDTQYF. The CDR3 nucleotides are TGTGCCAGTAGTTCGTGGACTAGCGGCATGGATACGCAGTATTTT.

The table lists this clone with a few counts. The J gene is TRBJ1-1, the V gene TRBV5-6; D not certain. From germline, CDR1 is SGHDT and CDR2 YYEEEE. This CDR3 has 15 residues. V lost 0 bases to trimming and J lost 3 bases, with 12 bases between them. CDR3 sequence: CASSLGRNFDTEAFF. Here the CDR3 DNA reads TGTGCCAGCAGCTTGGGCAGGAATTTTGACACTGAAGCTTTCTTT.

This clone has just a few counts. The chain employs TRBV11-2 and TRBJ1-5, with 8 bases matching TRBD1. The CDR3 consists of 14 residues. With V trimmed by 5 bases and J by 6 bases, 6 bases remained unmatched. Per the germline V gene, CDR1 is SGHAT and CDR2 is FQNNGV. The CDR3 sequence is CASSVTGGGQPQHF. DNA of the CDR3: TGTGCCAGCAGCGTAACAGGGGGTGGTCAGCCCCAGCATTTT.

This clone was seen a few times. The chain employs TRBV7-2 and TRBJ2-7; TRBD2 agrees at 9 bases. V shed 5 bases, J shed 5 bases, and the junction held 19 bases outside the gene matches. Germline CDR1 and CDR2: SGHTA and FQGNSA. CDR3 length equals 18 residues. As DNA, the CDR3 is TGTGCCAGCAGCCCATCCTCCCATCTAGCGGGGAAAAATGACGAGCAGTACTTC. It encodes CASSPSSHLAGKNDEQYF. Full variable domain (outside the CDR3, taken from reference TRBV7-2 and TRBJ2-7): GAGVSQSPSNKVTEKGKDVELRCDPISGHTALYWYRQSLGQGLEFLIYFQGNSAPDKSGLPSDRFSAERTGGSVSTLTIQRTQQEDSAVYLCASSPSSHLAGKNDEQYFGPGTRLTVT.

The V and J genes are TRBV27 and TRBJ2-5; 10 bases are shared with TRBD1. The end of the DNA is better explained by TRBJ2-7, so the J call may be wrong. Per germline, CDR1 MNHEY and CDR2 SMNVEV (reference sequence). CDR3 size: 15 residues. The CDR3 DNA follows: TGTGCCAGCAGTTTAGGGACAGGGGAGGCCTACGAGCAGTACTTC. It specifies CASSLGTGEAYEQYF.

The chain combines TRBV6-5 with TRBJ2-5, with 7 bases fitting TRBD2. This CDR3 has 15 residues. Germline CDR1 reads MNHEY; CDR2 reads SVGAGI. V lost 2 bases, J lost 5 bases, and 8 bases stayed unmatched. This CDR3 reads CASSYGRVHKETQYF. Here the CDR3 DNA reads TGTGCCAGCAGTTACGGGAGGGTCCATAAGGAGACCCAGTACTTC.

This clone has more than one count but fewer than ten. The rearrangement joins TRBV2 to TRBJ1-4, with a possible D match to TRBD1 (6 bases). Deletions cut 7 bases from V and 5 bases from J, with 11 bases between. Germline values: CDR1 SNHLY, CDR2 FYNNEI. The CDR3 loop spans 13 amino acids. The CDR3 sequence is CASIGGRNEKLFF. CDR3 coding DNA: TGTGCCAGCATCGGGGGGCGAAATGAAAAACTGTTTTTT.

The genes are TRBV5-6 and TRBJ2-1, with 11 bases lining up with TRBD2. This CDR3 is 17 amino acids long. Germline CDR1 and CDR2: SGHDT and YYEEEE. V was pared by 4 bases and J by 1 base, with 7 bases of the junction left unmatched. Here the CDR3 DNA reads TGTGCCAGCAGCATAACTAGCGGGGGTCTATCCTACAATGAGCAGTTCTTC. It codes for CASSITSGGLSYNEQFF.

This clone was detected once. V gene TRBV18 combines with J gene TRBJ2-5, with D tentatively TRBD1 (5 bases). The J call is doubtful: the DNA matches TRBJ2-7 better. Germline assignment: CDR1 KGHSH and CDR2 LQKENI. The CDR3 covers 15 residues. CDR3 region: CASSPRQGHSYEQYF. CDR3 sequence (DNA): TGTGCCAGCTCACCAAGGCAGGGCCACTCCTACGAGCAGTACTTC.

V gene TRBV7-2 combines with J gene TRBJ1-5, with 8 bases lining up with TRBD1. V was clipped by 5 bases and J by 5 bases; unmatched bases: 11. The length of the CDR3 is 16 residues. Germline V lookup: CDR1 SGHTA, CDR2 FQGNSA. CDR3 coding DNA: TGTGCCAGCAGCGGGACAGGTCTTGGGGGGTATCAGCCCCAGCATTTT. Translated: CASSGTGLGGYQPQHF.